This is a list of T cell receptor beta chains from one sample in a study of T cells after yellow fever vaccination. Via MiXCR, TCRdb re-called the 5' RACE reads, giving one row per CDR3 protein. The sample has fewer than 350,000 distinct CDR3 sequences, 3.5% to 4.5% seen once. Material: PBMCs, obtained 15 days after the yellow fever booster vaccination. The receptors come from a man younger than 30 who received the YFV17D yellow fever vaccine. Each CDR3 is given with its conserved first and last residue. A D gene is named only where the DNA matches it firmly. Clone size is given for some rows only: seen once, a few or many times, or a class if the clone is expanded.

12 many NA TRBJ1-6 TRBV6-6 TGTGCCAGCAGTTACGATGATCCGTCCCTCCACTTT CASSYDDPSLHF
16 many NA TRBJ2-3 TRBV20-1 TGCAGTGCTAGAGAATTGGGCGGCGGGCCCCGAGATACGCAGTATTTT CSARELGGGPRDTQYF
17 NA TRBD1 TRBJ1-4 TRBV4-3 TGCGCCAGCAGCCCGCTGGGACAGGGGGCAAAAGATGAAAAACTGTTTTTT CASSPLGQGAKDEKLFF
13 few NA TRBJ2-3 TRBV19 TGTGCCAGTAGTATAGACCTCACAGATACGCAGTATTTT CASSIDLTDTQYF
16 many NA TRBJ2-2 TRBV10-1 TGCGCCAGCAGTGAGGGGCTGGGCCCTAACACCGGGGAGCTGTTTTTT CASSEGLGPNTGELFF
14 few NA TRBJ2-5 TRBV4-3 TGCGCCAGCAGCACAGTCACAGGGTCAGAGACCCAGTACTTC CASSTVTGSETQYF
12 few NA TRBJ2-4 TRBV12-3/TRBV12-4 TGTGCCAGCAGTTTAAGTACAAACATTCAGTACTTC CASSLSTNIQYF
16 many TRBD1 TRBJ1-4 TRBV18 TGTGCCAGCTCACGGCCGGGACAGGGATCCGCCGAAAAACTGTTTTTT CASSRPGQGSAEKLFF
12 NA NA TRBJ1-2 TRBV19 TGTGCCAGCAATAGGCACGGGAGCGGCTACACCTTC CASNRHGSGYTF
13 NA NA TRBJ2-1 TRBV5-1 TGCGCCAGCAGCTTGGCTACAGGGCCTGAGCAGTTCTTC CASSLATGPEQFF
11 many NA TRBJ2-7 TRBV29-1 TGCAGCGTCGGGACAACCTACGAGCAGTACTTC CSVGTTYEQYF
13 many NA TRBJ2-5 TRBV6-5 TGTGCCAGCAGTTATGTCAGGGGAGAGACCCAGTACTTC CASSYVRGETQYF
13 NA NA TRBJ2-3 TRBV12-3/TRBV12-4 TGTGCCAGCAGTTTATATCGGGCAGATACGCAGTATTTT CASSLYRADTQYF
13 many NA TRBJ2-7 TRBV6-2/TRBV6-3 TGTGCCAGCAGCTCAGGACAGCTCTACGAGCAGTACTTC CASSSGQLYEQYF
16 NA NA TRBJ2-2 TRBV5-5 TGTGCCAGCAGCCCCCCCACCGGGACAACCACCGGGGAGCTGTTTTTT CASSPPTGTTTGELFF
15 many NA TRBJ2-2 TRBV12-3/TRBV12-4 TGTGCCAGCAGCCGTAGGGGACTGAACACCGGGGAGCTGTTTTTT CASSRRGLNTGELFF
16 many NA TRBJ1-1 TRBV4-1 TGCGCCAGCAGCCAAGAAATCTGGGACAACTCGGCTGAAGCTTTCTTT CASSQEIWDNSAEAFF
14 NA NA TRBJ2-3 TRBV6-2/TRBV6-3 TGTGCCAGCAGTTACCTGCCTAGCACAGATACGCAGTATTTT CASSYLPSTDTQYF
15 many NA TRBJ1-4 TRBV12-3/TRBV12-4 TGTGCCAGCAGTGCCACCGGGCCGCGGGGTGAAAAACTGTTTTTT CASSATGPRGEKLFF
14 few NA TRBJ2-1 TRBV5-6 TGTGCCAGCAGCTTTTGTTGCTCCTACAATGAGCAGTTCTTC CASSFCCSYNEQFF
13 NA NA TRBJ2-1 TRBV20-1 TGCAGTGCTAGTCCGCTTGTTTTGAATGAGCAGTTCTTC CSASPLVLNEQFF
13 few TRBD1 TRBJ2-1 TRBV6-2/TRBV6-3 TGTGCCAGCCTCCGGACAGGGGGCGGTGAGCAGTTCTTC CASLRTGGGEQFF
11 NA NA TRBJ2-5 TRBV29-1 TGCAGCCCAGGTAGGGCGGAGACCCAGTACTTC CSPGRAETQYF
15 NA TRBD1 TRBJ2-3 TRBV5-1 TGCGCCAGCAGCTTGGGACGGGACAGAACAGATACGCAGTATTTT CASSLGRDRTDTQYF
15 many TRBD2 TRBJ2-1 TRBV7-2 TGTGCCAGCAGCCGACAGCTAGCGGGGGACAATGAGCAGTTCTTC CASSRQLAGDNEQFF
17 NA NA TRBJ2-7 TRBV3-1 TGTGCCAGCAGCCAAGCCTCAGTGTACTCACTCTCCTACGAGCAGTACTTC CASSQASVYSLSYEQYF
14 many NA TRBJ1-1 TRBV4-1 TGCGCCAGCAGCCAAAGATCCAGGCCCCCTGAAGCTTTCTTT CASSQRSRPPEAFF
14 NA NA TRBJ1-2 TRBV4-3 TGCGCCAGCAGCCAAGTCGGGCGTAACTATGGCTACGCCTTC CASSQVGRNYGYAF
14 NA NA TRBJ1-1 TRBV2 TGTGCCAGCAGTGGAATGTCTGGTGGCACTGAAGCTTTCTTT CASSGMSGGTEAFF
14 many TRBD1 TRBJ2-7 TRBV5-5 TGTGCCAGCAGCTTGGAAGAAAGGGGGCGCGAGCAGTACTTC CASSLEERGREQYF
14 NA NA TRBJ2-5 TRBV5-1 TGCGCCAGCAGCTTGGAACCTCCCCAAGAGACCCAGTACTTC CASSLEPPQETQYF
14 many NA TRBJ1-1 TRBV5-1 TGCGCCAGTAACAGGGACCTACCGAACACTGAAGCTTTCTTT CASNRDLPNTEAFF
15 few NA TRBJ2-5 TRBV5-1 TGCGCCAGCAGCTTGGCGGGACATCTTCAAGAGACCCAGTACTTC CASSLAGHLQETQYF
17 NA TRBD2 TRBJ2-3 TRBV11-2 TGTGCCAGCAGCTTATCGGCTAGCGGGGTCCCCACAGATACGCAGTATTTT CASSLSASGVPTDTQYF
14 NA NA TRBJ1-1 TRBV9 TGTGCCAGCAGCGTAGAGGGGTTAAACACTGAAGCTTTCTTT CASSVEGLNTEAFF
14 many NA TRBJ2-3 TRBV5-1 TGCGCCAGCAGCTTGGGGTCGGACGGACTTACGCAGTATTTT CASSLGSDGLTQYF
16 many NA TRBJ1-1 TRBV4-2 TGTGCCAGCAGCCGACCCTGGGAGAGCGGGGACACTGAAGCTTTCTTT CASSRPWESGDTEAFF
18 few TRBD2 TRBJ2-7 TRBV20-1 TGCAGTGCCCTCAGGACTAGCGAAGATACCTGGTCCCCCTACGAGCAGTACTTC CSALRTSEDTWSPYEQYF
14 few TRBD1 TRBJ2-5 TRBV5-4 TGTGCCAGCAGCTCCGGGACAGACAAAGAGACCCAGTACTTC CASSSGTDKETQYF
13 NA NA TRBJ2-5 TRBV7-6 TGTGCCAGCAGGTCAGGGGGGTTAGAGACCCAGTACTTC CASRSGGLETQYF
12 few NA TRBJ1-2 TRBV29-1 TGCAGCGTTGAAGGGCAGGGAGTAGTCTACACCTTC CSVEGQGVVYTF
15 few NA TRBJ1-5 TRBV30 TGTGCCTGGAGTGGGGGGAGTGGGGGCAATCAGCCCCAGCATTTT CAWSGGSGGNQPQHF
14 many NA TRBJ1-1 TRBV29-1 TGCAGCGTGGGGGGCAGGGCCATGAACACTGAAGCTTTCTTT CSVGGRAMNTEAFF
15 many TRBD2 TRBJ2-5 TRBV11-2 TGTGCCAGCAGCCAGACTAGCGGGGGTGGTGAGACCCAGTACTTC CASSQTSGGGETQYF
16 few TRBD1 TRBJ2-7 TRBV18 TGTGCCAGCTCGCAAACGACAGGGGCAAGCTCCTACGAGCAGTACTTC CASSQTTGASSYEQYF
12 many NA TRBJ2-5 TRBV18 TGTGCCAGCTGTGACTTTCAAGAGACCCAGTACTTC CASCDFQETQYF
12 many TRBD1 TRBJ1-6 TRBV20-1 TGCAGTGCTAGCGGACAGGATTCACCCCTCCACTTT CSASGQDSPLHF
13 many NA TRBJ1-6 TRBV9 TGTGCCAGCACGGGTTCCTATAATTCACCCCTCCACTTT CASTGSYNSPLHF
17 many TRBD2 TRBJ2-3 TRBV27 TGTGCCAGCAGTCCGCTAGAGCGGGGAACTAGCACAGATACGCAGTATTTT CASSPLERGTSTDTQYF
15 many NA TRBJ1-1 TRBV18 TGTGCCAGCTCACCTCGTATTGTGGGGAACACTGAAGCTTTCTTT CASSPRIVGNTEAFF
13 many NA TRBJ1-1 TRBV11-2 TGTGCCAGCAGCCTCGCTGGAAGGGGGGGAGCTTTCTTT CASSLAGRGGAFF
16 NA NA TRBJ1-2 TRBV20-1 TGCAGTGCTCCAAGACCGGGGGGGTATCGGCACTATGGCTACACCTTC CSAPRPGGYRHYGYTF
13 few NA TRBJ1-1 TRBV9 TGTGCCAGCAGCGTAGTCCCGAACACTGAAGCTTTCTTT CASSVVPNTEAFF
18 NA TRBD1 TRBJ2-7 TRBV7-9 TGTGCCAGCAGCTCTTCTAACCTCGACAGGGGGAGGGTTCACGAGCAGTACTTC CASSSSNLDRGRVHEQYF